Presented here are 25 T cell receptor beta chains from one specimen sequenced in a study of T cell repertoires in cytomegalovirus infection. TCRdb re-called the reads with MiXCR, one entry per CDR3 protein. The data show 550,000 to 850,000 distinct CDR3 sequences, around a third seen once. No antigen has been identified for these receptors. The specimen was cultured PBMCs, collected from culture after CMV antigen stimulation. These receptors were taken from a human donor in good health (CMV status not recorded). Some clones in this sample may be carry-over from other donors' samples.

This clonotype has only a few counts. The chain couples TRBV6-6 to TRBJ2-7, with D unclear. The V end was cut by 2 bases, the J end by 5 bases, with 10 bases between. Germline V gives CDR1 MNHNY, CDR2 SVGAGI (reference sequence). CDR3 length: 13 amino acids. The CDR3: CASSYAAGNEQYF. CDR3 nucleotide sequence: TGTGCCAGCAGTTACGCCGCCGGAAACGAGCAGTACTTC.

The rearrangement uses TRBV3-1 and TRBJ2-2; 13 bases match TRBD2. With 4 bases clipped from V and 4 bases from J, the junction kept 3 bases outside the gene matches. This CDR3 is 16 amino acids long. Germline loops: CDR1 LGHDT, CDR2 YNNKEL (reference sequence). CDR3 amino acids: CASSLTSGGSTGELFF. CDR3 DNA: TGTGCCAGCAGCCTGACTAGCGGGGGGTCCACCGGGGAGCTGTTTTTT.

This chain links TRBV11-1 with TRBJ2-1; D may be TRBD1 or TRBD2 (5 bases each). This CDR3 is built from 15 residues. CDR1 and CDR2 from the germline V gene are SGHAT and FQDESV (reference sequence). V was pared by 5 bases and J by 10 bases, with 21 bases between. The CDR3 sequence: CASSRGSGADGEQFF. In nucleotides, the CDR3 is TGTGCCAGCAGCCGAGGGTCCGGGGCAGACGGAGAGCAGTTCTTC.

This sequence joins TRBV27 and TRBJ2-7; possible D gene TRBD1, 5 bases. Per the germline V gene, CDR1 is MNHEY and CDR2 is SMNVEV (reference sequence). This CDR3 comprises 13 residues. Trimming stripped 4 bases from V and 2 bases from J, with 9 bases between. The CDR3 bases are TGTGCCAGCAGTTATAAAGGGGCCTACGAGCAGTACTTC. Its protein product is CASSYKGAYEQYF.

This clonotype turned up a few times. The rearrangement links TRBV7-6 to TRBJ1-1; no firm D call. CDR3 length equals 16 residues. The V end lost 1 base, the J end lost 0 bases, and 12 bases lay between the germline ends. Germline V gene sequence: CDR1 SGHVS, CDR2 FNYEAQ. The CDR3 is CASSLDPEGMNTEAFF. CDR3 sequence (DNA): TGTGCCAGCAGCTTAGACCCCGAGGGTATGAACACTGAAGCTTTCTTT.

This clonotype was observed a few times. The gene calls are TRBV6-2 or TRBV6-3 and TRBJ2-3, with 14 bases fitting TRBD2. The CDR3 has 18 residues. CDR1 is MNHEY, CDR2 SVGEGT, per germline. With V trimmed by 1 base and J by 4 bases, 7 bases remained unmatched. In DNA form, the CDR3 reads TGTGCCAGCAGTTACTTGAAGGGACTAGCGGGAGTTCCAGATACGCAGTATTTT. Translation: CASSYLKGLAGVPDTQYF.

The chain joins TRBV20-1 to TRBJ2-2, with 8 nucleotides matching TRBD1. Trimming removed 3 bases from V and 4 bases from J; junction bases left unmatched: 10. The CDR3 is made up of 16 amino acids. CDR1 is DFQATT, CDR2 SNEGSKA, per germline (reference sequence). The CDR3 region has the DNA TGCAGTGCTAGGTCCCGGACAGGGAACCCCACCGGGGAGCTGTTTTTT. Translated: CSARSRTGNPTGELFF.

The chain employs TRBV5-6 and TRBJ2-1; weak D call: TRBD1 (6 bases). Germline V CDR1 and CDR2: SGHDT, YYEEEE. This CDR3 has 13 residues. V lost 3 bases to trimming and J lost 5 bases, with 9 bases between them. The CDR3 loop reads CASSWGPDNEQFF. The DNA of the CDR3 is TGTGCCAGCAGCTGGGGGCCCGACAATGAGCAGTTCTTC.

The chain is built from TRBV4-1 and TRBJ1-5, with D hard to call. Trimming stripped 1 base from V and 7 bases from J, with 8 bases between. This CDR3 contains 13 residues. Looked up from germline, CDR1 is MGHRA and CDR2 is YSYEKL. The CDR3 nucleotides are TGCGCCAGCAGCCAAGTTCAGTACCAGCCCCAGCATTTT. As protein: CASSQVQYQPQHF.

V usage is TRBV5-4 and J usage is TRBJ2-1; 12 bases match TRBD2. Trimming at V came to 3 bases and at J to 2 bases, leaving 3 bases not matched to a gene. Germline V lookup: CDR1 SGHNT, CDR2 YYREEE (reference sequence). The CDR3 runs to 16 residues. This chain's CDR3 is CASSSRLAGAYNEQFF. The DNA of the CDR3 is TGTGCCAGCAGCTCGAGACTAGCGGGAGCCTACAATGAGCAGTTCTTC.

V is TRBV4-1 and J is TRBJ2-7; unclear D gene. The CDR3 consists of 15 residues. Trimming took 0 bases from V and 0 from J, leaving 9 bases between them. The germline gives CDR1 MGHRA, CDR2 YSYEKL. Here the CDR3 reads CASSQEAASSYEQYF. The CDR3 DNA sequence: TGCGCCAGCAGCCAAGAGGCAGCGAGCTCCTACGAGCAGTACTTC.

This chain links TRBV6-6 with TRBJ2-7; 8 bases line up with TRBD2. The CDR3 contains 14 residues. In germline, CDR1 is MNHNY, CDR2 SVGAGI (reference sequence). With 8 bases clipped from V and 7 bases from J, the junction kept 13 bases outside the gene matches. The CDR3 here is CASRRENRGGEQYF. The DNA for the CDR3 is TGTGCCAGCCGGCGGGAAAATCGGGGGGGGGAGCAGTACTTC.

This clonotype was observed at least ten times. CDR3 loop: CASRYPGSGANVLTF. CDR3 nucleotides: TGTGCCAGTCGTTACCCCGGCTCTGGGGCCAACGTCCTGACTTTC. The chain recombines TRBV7-9 with TRBJ2-6; no firm D call. Trimming removed 9 bases from V and 0 bases from J, with 12 bases in between. Germline V CDR1 and CDR2: SEHNR, FQNEAQ (reference sequence). There are 15 residues in the CDR3. Drawing the rest from reference TRBV7-9 and TRBJ2-6, the complete variable domain is DTGVSQNPRHKITKRGQNVTFRCDPISEHNRLYWYRQTLGQGPEFLTYFQNEAQLEKSRLLSDRFSAERPKGSFSTLEIQRTEQGDSAMYLCASRYPGSGANVLTFGAGSRLTVL.

This clonotype showed up just a few times. A much larger clone lies a single base off, so this may be a read error. The chain recombines TRBV7-8 with TRBJ2-6; D call uncertain. The CDR3 length is 13 residues. Germline V gene lookup returns CDR1 SGHVS and CDR2 FQNEAQ. This CDR3 is CASTLAGANVLTF. CDR3 coding DNA: TGTGCCAGCACCTTAGCTGGGGCCAACGTCCTGACTTTC.

This clonotype occurred a few times. The chain couples TRBV11-2 to TRBJ2-7; D could derive from TRBD1 or TRBD2 (6 bases each). V shed 2 bases and J shed 2 bases, with 13 bases lying between them. The CDR3 runs 15 residues. Germline V gives CDR1 SGHAT, CDR2 FQNNGV. The CDR3 loop is CASSLWGAYAYEQYF. The CDR3 region has the DNA TGTGCCAGCAGCTTATGGGGGGCGTACGCCTACGAGCAGTACTTC.

Regarding this clonotype: A much larger clone differs by one base, so this may be a read error. The chain couples TRBV7-2 to TRBJ1-2, with D maybe TRBD1 (5 bases). CDR1 is SGHTA and CDR2 is FQGNSA in the germline V gene. With 4 bases removed from V and 0 bases from J, the gap between germline ends came to 15 bases. CDR3 length: 16 residues. CDR3 amino acids: CASSSPGQGTNYGYTF. As DNA, the CDR3 is TGTGCCAGCAGCTCCCCCGGGCAGGGCACTAACTATGGCTACACCTTC.

The chain carries TRBV2 and TRBJ2-4; weak D call: TRBD1 (5 bases). Germline lookup yields CDR1 SNHLY and CDR2 FYNNEI. This CDR3 has 14 residues. V was shortened by 6 bases and J by 0 bases, with 9 bases between the two germline ends. This chain's CDR3 is CASRPTGAKNIQYF. As DNA, the CDR3 is TGTGCCAGCAGGCCAACAGGAGCCAAAAACATTCAGTACTTC. The whole variable domain, remainder taken from reference TRBV2 and TRBJ2-4, is EPEVTQTPSHQVTQMGQEVILRCVPISNHLYFYWYRQILGQKVEFLVSFYNNEISEKSEIFDDQFSVERPDGSNFTLKIRSTKLEDSAMYFCASRPTGAKNIQYFGAGTRLSVL.

The rearrangement uses TRBV7-9 and TRBJ2-3; no definite D call. From germline, CDR1 is SEHNR and CDR2 FQNEAQ (reference sequence). V shed 8 bases and J shed 3 bases, with 6 bases lying between them. The CDR3 has 11 residues. The CDR3 spells CASAETDTQYF. The CDR3 DNA reads as TGTGCCAGCGCGGAAACAGATACGCAGTATTTT.

The chain couples TRBV3-1 to TRBJ2-1; 7 positions agree with TRBD2. Germline V gives CDR1 LGHDT, CDR2 YNNKEL (reference sequence). This CDR3 comprises 17 residues. V lost 3 bases, J lost 3 bases, and 11 bases stayed unmatched. CDR3 region: CASSQHLSTGGYNEQFF. The CDR3 DNA is TGTGCCAGCAGCCAGCACCTGTCAACGGGGGGCTACAATGAGCAGTTCTTC.

At least ten counts were recorded for this clonotype. The CDR3 reads CASSGGTVSPLHF. The CDR3 DNA is TGTGCCAGCAGTGGCGGGACGGTTTCACCCCTCCACTTT. The chain couples TRBV25-1 to TRBJ1-6; a possible D gene is TRBD1 (5 bases). Deletions cut 4 bases from V and 9 bases from J, with 10 bases between. Germline lookup yields CDR1 MGHDK and CDR2 SYGVNS. The CDR3 covers 13 residues.

The chain links TRBV20-1 to TRBJ1-5, with 7 positions matching TRBD1. Germline-derived CDR1 and CDR2 are DFQATT and SNEGSKA (reference sequence). With 6 bases clipped from V and 4 bases from J, the junction kept 24 bases outside the gene matches. The CDR3 runs 19 residues. The CDR3 sequence is CSASNNDLLWDSQNQPQHF. The CDR3, as DNA: TGCAGTGCGTCGAACAACGACCTTCTATGGGACAGCCAAAATCAGCCCCAGCATTTT.

The CDR3 DNA follows: TGTGCCAGCAGGCAAAGTGGGGTCGGAGATACGCAGTATTTT. Translated: CASRQSGVGDTQYF. V is TRBV12-3 or TRBV12-4 and J is TRBJ2-3; no firm D call. Trimming took 6 bases from V and 5 from J, leaving 15 bases between them. This CDR3 is 14 amino acids long.

The gene calls are TRBV20-1 and TRBJ2-1; TRBD2 agrees at 11 bases. J was trimmed by 7 bases and V by 3 bases; bases with no gene match: 5. Germline CDR1 is DFQATT and CDR2 is SNEGSKA (reference sequence). This CDR3 is 14 amino acids long. The CDR3 sequence: CSARDSGGGNEQFF. In DNA, the CDR3 is TGCAGTGCTAGGGATAGCGGGGGGGGGAATGAGCAGTTCTTC.

V gene TRBV5-5 combines with J gene TRBJ2-7; D is uncertain. The length of the CDR3 is 13 residues. The germline V and J ends were trimmed by 0 bases and 0 bases, with 4 bases remaining between them. Germline V gene sequence: CDR1 SGHKS, CDR2 YYEKEE (reference sequence). The CDR3 nucleotides are TGTGCCAGCAGCTTGGTTCCCTCCTACGAGCAGTACTTC. It codes for CASSLVPSYEQYF.

This clonotype was observed a few times. The chain couples TRBV11-2 to TRBJ2-1; perhaps D is TRBD1 or TRBD2 (6 bases each). The CDR3 contains 17 residues. Trimming took 1 base from V and 6 from J, leaving 19 bases between them. Germline V lookup: CDR1 SGHAT, CDR2 FQNNGV. The CDR3 DNA is TGTGCCAGCAGCTTAGGCCCCCGGGGGCGGTCGGGCAATGAGCAGTTCTTC. Its translation is CASSLGPRGRSGNEQFF.